The 11 T cell receptor beta chains below come from one sample, sequenced in a study of blood T cell repertoires in COVID-19. The table came from immunoSEQ multiplex PCR; TCRdb's copy has only in-frame clones and leaves some out. The sample lists about 230,000 clones, approximately 80% occurring once. Sequencing was performed on peripheral blood. These receptors all stem from a woman aged 40 to 55 who had recovered from COVID-19.

The chain uses TRBV5-1 and TRBJ2-2; a possible D gene is TRBD2 (5 bases). Germline-derived CDR1 and CDR2 are SGHRS and YFSETQ. The CDR3 runs 16 residues. V gave up 1 base and J gave up 5 bases, with 15 bases separating them. DNA of the CDR3: TGCGCCAGCAGCTTGTCGGGGAGTCCGGCAACCGGGGAGCTGTTTTTT. Encoded protein: CASSLSGSPATGELFF. The variable domain in full, with the rest retrieved from reference TRBV5-1 and TRBJ2-2, is KAGVTQTPRYLIKTRGQQVTLSCSPISGHRSVSWYQQTPGQGLQFLFEYFSETQRNKGNFPGRFSGRQFSNSRSEMNVSTLELGDSALYLCASSLSGSPATGELFFGEGSRLTVL.

The CDR3, as DNA: TGTGCCAGCAGCTTGCAGGAGGGACAGGGAGTCTATGGCTACACCTTC. As protein: CASSLQEGQGVYGYTF. The chain uses TRBV5-5 and TRBJ1-2, with 9 bases lining up with TRBD1. Germline CDR1 is SGHKS and CDR2 is YYEKEE (reference sequence). Germline trimming cut 1 base from V and 4 bases from J; bases unmatched to any gene: 8. The CDR3 loop spans 16 amino acids. The full variable domain, completed using reference TRBV5-5 and TRBJ1-2, is DAGVTQSPTHLIKTRGQQVTLRCSPISGHKSVSWYQQVLGQGPQFIFQYYEKEERGRGNFPDRFSARQFPNYSSELNVNALLLGDSALYLCASSLQEGQGVYGYTFGSGTRLTVV.

V is TRBV19 and J is TRBJ1-1, with a tentative D call TRBD1 (5 bases). The CDR3 has 13 amino acids. The germline V gene encodes CDR1 LNHDA and CDR2 SQIVND (reference sequence). Trimming cost V 5 bases and J 8 bases, with 15 bases left between them. The CDR3 region is CASSPWEGPEAFF. Here the CDR3 DNA reads TGTGCCAGTAGTCCTTGGGAGGGACCCGAAGCTTTCTTT.

V is TRBV11-2 and J is TRBJ2-7, with D possibly being TRBD2 (7 bases). The CDR3 runs to 13 residues. V was shortened by 6 bases and J by 7 bases, with 16 bases between the two germline ends. CDR1 and CDR2 from the germline V gene are SGHAT and FQNNGV. In DNA form, the CDR3 reads TGTGCCAGCAGAACCGCCGGGGGGCGGGAGCAGTACTTC. Translating gives CASRTAGGREQYF.

V and J are TRBV13 and TRBJ1-6, with D hard to call. The CDR3 length is 17 residues. Looked up from germline, CDR1 is PRHDT and CDR2 is FYEKMQ (reference sequence). V lost 0 bases and J lost 7, with 16 bases in between. CDR3 sequence (DNA): TGTGCCAGCAGCTTAGGCCATTCATCGGTGCCGAATTCACCCCTCCACTTT. Protein product: CASSLGHSSVPNSPLHF.

The rearrangement uses TRBV7-6 and TRBJ2-7; TRBD1 is a possible D gene (6 bases). Looked up from germline, CDR1 is SGHVS and CDR2 is FNYEAQ. The CDR3 length is 13 residues. V was clipped by 1 base and J by 7 bases, with 11 bases between them. CDR3 bases: TGTGCCAGCAGCTTAGAAAGTAGGGGGGAGCAGTACTTC. It translates to CASSLESRGEQYF.

The V and J genes are TRBV2 and TRBJ1-1, with TRBD1 matching over 9 bases. CDR1 is SNHLY and CDR2 is FYNNEI in the germline V gene. The V and J ends lost 9 bases and 7 bases, in that order; junction bases with no gene match: 15. The CDR3 runs 15 residues. CDR3 amino acids: CARKDAQGARDEAFF. CDR3 DNA sequence: TGTGCCAGAAAAGACGCACAGGGGGCTAGGGATGAAGCTTTCTTT. Combining the CDR3 with reference TRBV2 and TRBJ1-1 gives the whole variable domain EPEVTQTPSHQVTQMGQEVILRCVPISNHLYFYWYRQILGQKVEFLVSFYNNEISEKSEIFDDQFSVERPDGSNFTLKIRSTKLEDSAMYFCARKDAQGARDEAFFGQGTRLTVV.

This clone was seen only a few times. The chain carries TRBV30 and TRBJ2-7, with D perhaps matching TRBD2 (6 bases). CDR1 and CDR2 (germline): GTSNPN, SVGIG (reference sequence). The germline V and J ends were trimmed by 4 bases and 2 bases, with 15 bases remaining between them. This CDR3 has 14 residues. This CDR3 reads CAWNPGLDPYEQYF. CDR3 bases: TGTGCCTGGAATCCGGGACTTGATCCCTACGAGCAGTACTTC.

This sequence joins TRBV7-9 and TRBJ2-2; D might be TRBD2 (5 bases). V lost 7 bases and J 1 base, leaving 10 bases between the germline ends. The germline gives CDR1 SEHNR, CDR2 FQNEAQ (reference sequence). This CDR3 region has 14 residues. The DNA for the CDR3 is TGTGCCAGCAACAGACTAATGAACACCGGGGAGCTGTTTTTT. Its protein product is CASNRLMNTGELFF.

The chain combines TRBV28 with TRBJ2-1; TRBD2 aligns across 12 bases. Germline V gene data show CDR1 as MDHEN and CDR2 as SYDVKM. V gave up 6 bases and J gave up 6 bases; unmatched junction bases: 6. This CDR3 has 15 amino acids. The CDR3: CASRTLAGGPNEQFF. DNA of the CDR3: TGTGCCAGCAGGACTCTAGCGGGGGGGCCCAATGAGCAGTTCTTC. Drawing the rest from reference TRBV28 and TRBJ2-1, the complete variable domain is DVKVTQSSRYLVKRTGEKVFLECVQDMDHENMFWYRQDPGLGLRLIYFSYDVKMKEKGDIPEGYSVSREKKERFSLILESASTNQTSMYLCASRTLAGGPNEQFFGPGTRLTVL.

The J gene is TRBJ2-7, the V gene TRBV6-2 or TRBV6-3; the D gene is possibly TRBD1 (6 bases). CDR3 length equals 13 residues. Deletions cut 6 bases from V and 6 bases from J, with 15 bases between. Germline CDR1 reads MNHEY; CDR2 reads SVGEGT. This CDR3 is CASSLTAGAEQYF. The CDR3 region has the DNA TGTGCCAGCAGCCTCACCGCAGGGGCCGAGCAGTACTTC.